These 19 T cell receptor beta chains originate from one sample sequenced in a study of identical twins. TCRdb reprocessed the 5' RACE reads via MiXCR and lists one record per CDR3 protein. The repertoire consists of nearly 900,000 distinct CDR3 sequences, with 9% to 15% occurring once and the leading ten covering about 1.5%. These same records also appear under a second study, on yellow fever vaccine responses in identical twins.

Input material: PBMCs. The receptors stem from a woman under 30 in good health.

This clonotype was picked up a small number of times. This chain uses TRBV7-8 with TRBJ2-5; TRBD2 is a possible D gene (5 bases). This CDR3 contains 14 residues. Germline loops: CDR1 SGHVS, CDR2 FQNEAQ. Trimming cost V 5 bases and J 2 bases, with 12 bases left between them. Here the CDR3 reads CASSLGSEQETQYF. CDR3 DNA sequence: TGTGCCAGCAGCCTGGGGAGTGAACAAGAGACCCAGTACTTC.

The V and J genes are TRBV25-1 and TRBJ1-1; 7 positions agree with TRBD1. Per the germline V gene, CDR1 is MGHDK and CDR2 is SYGVNS. This CDR3 contains 14 residues. V lost 3 bases to trimming and J lost 4 bases; unmatched junction nucleotides: 5. CDR3 protein: CASSETGSGTEAFF. The CDR3 nucleotides read TGTGCCAGCAGTGAGACAGGGTCGGGCACTGAAGCTTTCTTT.

The chain carries TRBV7-9 and TRBJ2-3; D call uncertain. V was pared by 2 bases and J by 0 bases, with 6 bases between. This CDR3 is built from 14 residues. Germline loops: CDR1 SEHNR, CDR2 FQNEAQ (reference sequence). The chain's CDR3 is CASSLPISTDTQYF. DNA of the CDR3: TGTGCCAGCAGCTTACCTATTAGCACAGATACGCAGTATTTT.

The gene calls are TRBV21-1 and TRBJ1-3. TRBV21-1 is a documented pseudogene. The CDR3 covers 15 residues. CDR3 region: CASSLGTTSGNTIYF. The DNA for the CDR3 is TGTGCCAGCAGCCTAGGTACAACATCTGGAAACACCATATATTTT.

This clonotype has ten or more counts. The rearrangement uses TRBV6-5 and TRBJ1-2; D possibly corresponds to TRBD1 (6 bases). The CDR3 totals 13 residues. Per the germline V gene, CDR1 is MNHEY and CDR2 is SVGAGI. V was shortened by 2 bases and J by 5 bases, with 9 bases between the two germline ends. The CDR3 bases are TGTGCCAGCAGTTACAGGGACACTTATGGCTACACCTTC. Translated: CASSYRDTYGYTF.

The gene calls are TRBV5-1 and TRBJ2-7, with unresolved D. The germline CDR1 and CDR2 sequences are SGHRS and YFSETQ. The ends were cut back, 6 bases at V and 2 bases at J, with 21 bases in the middle. The CDR3 runs to 16 residues. For the CDR3, the DNA is TGCGCCAGCACCCCTAGTGGCAGTTTCCTTGCCTACGAGCAGTACGTC. This codes for CASTPSGSFLAYEQYV.

The chain couples TRBV7-2 to TRBJ2-5; 10 bases line up with TRBD2. This CDR3 spans 16 amino acids. Looked up from germline, CDR1 is SGHTA and CDR2 is FQGNSA. The junction had 7 bases not matched to a gene; V was cut back by 6 bases and J by 0 bases. The CDR3 DNA follows: TGTGCCAGCAGAACCGGGACTAGCGTGTACCAAGAGACCCAGTACTTC. Protein product: CASRTGTSVYQETQYF.

The chain carries TRBV19 and TRBJ2-1, with 8 bases lining up with TRBD2. The germline V gene encodes CDR1 LNHDA and CDR2 SQIVND (reference sequence). J was trimmed by 7 bases and V by 5 bases; bases with no gene match: 16. The CDR3 loop spans 17 amino acids. The chain's CDR3 is CASSLRPVAGLGNEQFF. Written as DNA, the CDR3 is TGTGCCAGTAGTCTCCGGCCTGTAGCGGGATTGGGTAATGAGCAGTTCTTC.

This CDR3 is CASSLVWEPLHF. The DNA of the CDR3 is TGTGCCAGCAGCTTAGTTTGGGAGCCCCTCCACTTT. The chain recombines TRBV7-9 with TRBJ1-6, with D unresolved. V was clipped by 1 base and J by 13 bases, with 8 bases between them. The CDR3 is made up of 12 amino acids. The germline V gene encodes CDR1 SEHNR and CDR2 FQNEAQ (reference sequence).

This chain uses TRBV7-8 with TRBJ2-7; 9 positions match TRBD1. The CDR3 consists of 15 residues. CDR1 and CDR2 from the germline V gene are SGHVS and FQNEAQ. Trimming cost V 3 bases and J 3 bases; bases outside gene matches: 6. As DNA, the CDR3 is TGTGCCAGCAGCTTGGGACAGGGTTTAATCTACGAGCAGTACTTC. It specifies CASSLGQGLIYEQYF.

The rearrangement links TRBV7-9 to TRBJ2-5, with 8 bases matching TRBD2. The CDR3 is 17 amino acids. With V trimmed by 5 bases and J by 4 bases, 15 bases remained unmatched. CDR1 and CDR2 from the germline V gene are SEHNR and FQNEAQ (reference sequence). The CDR3 sequence: CASSSPVGTRRVETQYF. CDR3 nucleotide sequence: TGTGCCAGCAGCAGCCCAGTTGGGACTAGGCGAGTAGAGACCCAGTACTTC. Combining the CDR3 with reference TRBV7-9 and TRBJ2-5 gives the whole variable domain DTGVSQNPRHKITKRGQNVTFRCDPISEHNRLYWYRQTLGQGPEFLTYFQNEAQLEKSRLLSDRFSAERPKGSFSTLEIQRTEQGDSAMYLCASSSPVGTRRVETQYFGPGTRLLVL.

The chain combines TRBV7-2 with TRBJ2-7; D gene ambiguous. Germline values: CDR1 SGHTA, CDR2 FQGNSA. V was shortened by 2 bases and J by 0 bases, with 11 bases between the two germline ends. This CDR3 is built from 15 residues. Here the CDR3 DNA reads TGTGCCAGCAGCTTAAGCTACACCCCCTCCTACGAGCAGTACGTC. It is translated as CASSLSYTPSYEQYV.

The chain joins TRBV9 to TRBJ1-1; D perhaps matches TRBD1 (5 bases). CDR1 is SGDLS, CDR2 YYNGEE, per germline. There are 13 residues in the CDR3. The ends were cut back, 1 base at V and 3 bases at J, with 7 bases in the middle. The CDR3 DNA is TGTGCCAGCAGCGTAAGCAGGGACACTGAAGCTTTCTTT. This sequence encodes CASSVSRDTEAFF.

This clonotype was picked up a small number of times. The J gene is TRBJ2-3, the V gene TRBV6-5, with TRBD2 matching 7 bases. Germline V gene lookup returns CDR1 MNHEY and CDR2 SVGAGI. The CDR3 consists of 16 residues. V shed 6 bases, J shed 2 bases, and the junction held 11 bases outside the gene matches. The CDR3 coding sequence is TGTGCCAGCAGCATGAGCGGCGGGAGAACCACAGATACGCAGTATTTT. Translation: CASSMSGGRTTDTQYF.

The V call is TRBV12-3 or TRBV12-4, the J call TRBJ1-3, with D uncertain. This CDR3 spans 13 amino acids. V was cut by 7 bases and J by 6 bases, with 13 bases left in between. CDR3 DNA: TGTGCCAGCACCTCGAATCTGGAAAACACCATATATTTT. It is translated as CASTSNLENTIYF.

Many counts were recorded for this clonotype. The J gene is TRBJ2-7, the V gene TRBV5-1; the D is unclear. CDR1 SGHRS and CDR2 YFSETQ come from the germline V gene. Trimming took off 0 bases at V and 4 bases at J, with 11 bases between the two ends. The CDR3 extends over 14 amino acids. The CDR3 loop reads CASSLGESGYEQYF. As DNA, the CDR3 is TGCGCCAGCAGCTTGGGGGAATCCGGTTACGAGCAGTACTTC.

This clonotype was recorded a few times. The chain carries TRBV9 and TRBJ1-3; 10 nucleotides match TRBD1. Germline assignment: CDR1 SGDLS and CDR2 YYNGEE. V dropped 0 bases and J dropped 1; count of bases not matched to a gene: 4. There are 17 residues in the CDR3. Here the CDR3 DNA reads TGTGCCAGCAGCGTAGACGGGACAGGGGCTTCTGGAAACACCATATATTTT. This gives the protein CASSVDGTGASGNTIYF.

This rearrangement joins TRBV2 to TRBJ2-2; D unclear. The CDR3 consists of 12 residues. The V and J ends lost 2 bases and 6 bases respectively, with 4 bases between them. Germline values: CDR1 SNHLY, CDR2 FYNNEI. This chain's CDR3 is CASSETPGELFF. The DNA of the CDR3 is TGTGCCAGCAGTGAAACGCCCGGGGAGCTGTTTTTT.

A word on this clonotype: This clone may be a read error of a much larger clone one base away. The chain links TRBV7-9 to TRBJ2-2, with D tentatively TRBD1 (7 bases). The CDR3 has 13 residues. Germline loops: CDR1 SEHNR, CDR2 FQNEAQ (reference sequence). The V gene lost 7 bases and the J gene lost 5 bases, with 11 bases spanning the gap. In nucleotides, the CDR3 is TGTGCCAGCATCCCAGGGGGGACCGGGGAGCTGTTTTTT. Translated: CASIPGGTGELFF.